This entry features one T cell receptor beta chain sequence. Across under 25 US areas, participants ranged in age from roughly 18 to 89 years. In the study's own analysis: Amplification of reference gene primers provided the estimated nucleated cell counts. Using immunoSEQ multiplex PCR, the repertoire was profiled, and TCRdb retains in-frame clones only, with some absent. From that table come the V and J calls and clone size; the DNA was used to work out D and trimming. The table records 250,000 or so clones, more than 70% of them present only once. This entry is derived from a study of blood T cell repertoires in COVID-19. About the study: Spain, Italy and the United States supplied samples that represented acute and convalescent COVID-19. PBMCs, B-cell-depleted T cells, or T cells were the source of the cDNA or gDNA that made up the material.

The CDR3 is 17 amino acids. The junction had 7 bases not matched to a gene; V was cut back by 3 bases and J by 0 bases. Germline V lookup: CDR1 LNHDA, CDR2 SQIVND (reference sequence). The rearrangement joins TRBV19 to TRBJ1-5; TRBD1 matches at 8 bases. The sequence was collected from a woman aged 40 to 49 with acute COVID-19. Sequencing input: PBMCs or T cells enriched from blood (not recorded which). Written as DNA, the CDR3 is TGTGCCAGTAGTATCCGGACAGGGTTCGGTAGCAATCAGCCCCAGCATTTT. Translating it yields CASSIRTGFGSNQPQHF.